The T cell receptor beta chain under discussion was sequenced for a study of T cell responses to AZD1222 COVID-19 vaccine. About this clone itself: Its antigen is not known.

General study points: Seropositive AZD1222 recipients at baseline numbered only five or six. Reportedly, nearly half the spike-specific TCRs target unmutated variant regions.

The CDR3 totals 13 residues. V was cut by 6 bases and J by 1 base, with 8 bases left in between. Germline V gene sequence: CDR1 ENHRY, CDR2 SYGVKD. Profiled with immunoSEQ multiplex PCR; TCRdb holds only in-frame clones, not every one. This table has 170,000 or so clones, approximately 90% appearing once. This specimen consisted of peripheral blood, obtained on day 0 of AZD1222 vaccination. The rearrangement uses TRBV10-3 and TRBJ2-3; D is unresolved. The clonotype originates from an adult in good health. CDR3 nucleotides: TGTGCCATCAGCCACGAAGGCACAGATACGCAGTATTTT. Translation gives CAISHEGTDTQYF.